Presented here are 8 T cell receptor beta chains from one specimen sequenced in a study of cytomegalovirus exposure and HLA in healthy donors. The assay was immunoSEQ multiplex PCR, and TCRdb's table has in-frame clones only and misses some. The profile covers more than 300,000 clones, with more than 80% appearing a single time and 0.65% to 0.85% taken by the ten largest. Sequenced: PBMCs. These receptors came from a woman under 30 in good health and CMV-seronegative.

CDR3 in amino acids: CASSLFTGSYRNEQFF. The CDR3 coding sequence is TGTGCCAGCAGCTTGTTTACCGGGAGCTACCGCAATGAGCAGTTCTTC. The J gene is TRBJ2-1, the V gene TRBV5-6, with D possibly TRBD2 on 6 matching bases. The CDR3 contains 16 residues. V was trimmed by 1 base and J by 6 bases, leaving 17 bases between them. Germline loops: CDR1 SGHDT, CDR2 YYEEEE.

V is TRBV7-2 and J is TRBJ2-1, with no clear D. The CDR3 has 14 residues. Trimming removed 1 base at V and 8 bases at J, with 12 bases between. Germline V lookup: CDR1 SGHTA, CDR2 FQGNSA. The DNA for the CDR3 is TGTGCCAGCAGCTTAGGGTTATGGCTGTATGAGCAGTTCTTC. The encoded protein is CASSLGLWLYEQFF.

CDR3 loop: CASSTGGTRLAYEQFF. CDR3 DNA: TGTGCCAGCAGCACCGGAGGGACTAGGTTGGCGTATGAGCAGTTCTTC. V is TRBV27 and J is TRBJ2-1, with TRBD2 identical over 8 bases. The CDR3 spans 16 residues. Germline V gene lookup returns CDR1 MNHEY and CDR2 SMNVEV (reference sequence). The V gene end was trimmed by 6 bases and the J gene end by 8 bases; junction bases not matched to a gene: 15.

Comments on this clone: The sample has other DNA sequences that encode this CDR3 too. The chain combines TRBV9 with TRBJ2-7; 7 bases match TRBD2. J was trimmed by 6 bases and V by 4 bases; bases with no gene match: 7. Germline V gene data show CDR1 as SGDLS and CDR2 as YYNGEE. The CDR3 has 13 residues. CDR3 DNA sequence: TGTGCCAGCAGCCCCCGTCCTAGCGGCGAGCAGTACTTC. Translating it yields CASSPRPSGEQYF.

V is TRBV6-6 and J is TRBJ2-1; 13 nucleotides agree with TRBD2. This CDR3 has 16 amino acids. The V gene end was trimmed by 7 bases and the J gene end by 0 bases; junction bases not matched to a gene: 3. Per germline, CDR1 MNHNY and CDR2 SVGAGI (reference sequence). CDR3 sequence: CASKRTSGGSYNEQFF. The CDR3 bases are TGTGCCAGCAAGAGGACTAGCGGGGGCTCCTACAATGAGCAGTTCTTC.

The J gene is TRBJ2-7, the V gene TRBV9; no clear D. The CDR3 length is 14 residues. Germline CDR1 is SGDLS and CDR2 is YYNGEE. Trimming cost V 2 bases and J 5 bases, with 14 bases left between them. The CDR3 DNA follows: TGTGCCAGCAGCGTGTCGGAGACGAAGAACGAGCAGTACTTC. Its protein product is CASSVSETKNEQYF.

The CDR3 sequence: CASSFQGRGKNIQYF. The CDR3 coding sequence is TGTGCCAGCAGCTTCCAGGGGCGAGGCAAAAACATTCAGTACTTC. The gene calls are TRBV7-2 and TRBJ2-4, with a possible D match to TRBD1 (6 bases). CDR3 size: 15 residues. CDR1 and CDR2 (germline): SGHTA, FQGNSA. V was shortened by 3 bases and J by 3 bases, with 12 bases between the two germline ends. The full variable domain, its missing parts supplied by reference TRBV7-2 and TRBJ2-4, is GAGVSQSPSNKVTEKGKDVELRCDPISGHTALYWYRQSLGQGLEFLIYFQGNSAPDKSGLPSDRFSAERTGGSVSTLTIQRTQQEDSAVYLCASSFQGRGKNIQYFGAGTRLSVL.

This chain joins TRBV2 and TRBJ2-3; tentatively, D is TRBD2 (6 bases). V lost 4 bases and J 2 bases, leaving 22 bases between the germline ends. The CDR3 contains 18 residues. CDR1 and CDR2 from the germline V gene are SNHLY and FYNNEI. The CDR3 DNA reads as TGTGCCAGCAGTGGTGCCGGAGGGCCCATTAAGCACACAGATACGCAGTATTTT. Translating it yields CASSGAGGPIKHTDTQYF.